This TCR beta chain was identified in a study of T cells in localized non-small cell lung cancer. The V end was cut by 6 bases, the J end by 7 bases, with 18 bases between. This CDR3 has 14 amino acids. Germline V lookup: CDR1 KGHSH, CDR2 LQKENI. Generated by immunoSEQ multiplex PCR, the TCRdb table keeps only in-frame clones and is missing some. The sample consists of approximately 49,000 clones, around 77% of them appearing once. The chain carries TRBV18 and TRBJ2-5, with D possibly called TRBD1 or TRBD2 (6 bases each). The receptor's source is a man between 40 and 70 years old with stage I squamous cell lung carcinoma. This material consisted of peripheral blood, taken before any cancer treatment. CDR3 coding DNA: TGTGCCAGCTCCCCAGGGGAGGCGTTAGGGACCCAGTACTTC. Encoded protein: CASSPGEALGTQYF.